Listed below are T cell receptor beta chains from one sample, sequenced in a study of lymphopenia after photon versus proton radiotherapy. Some clones are missing from TCRdb's copy, which holds only in-frame ones; the method was immunoSEQ multiplex PCR. The sample lists some 70,000 clones; 75% to 90% were seen once. Sequencing used peripheral blood, obtained from a patient treated with proton-based radiotherapy. The receptor set was obtained from a man older than 75 with esophageal cancer. The CDR3 runs from the conserved cysteine through the conserved F or W. The order of the fields is J gene, D gene, V gene, clone size, CDR3 DNA, CDR3 protein. The D gene is left open where the match is weak. The size of a clone is reported for some rows only, either as once, few or many, or as a class for expanded clones.

J: TRBJ1-6
D: -
V: TRBV2
size: -
DNA: TGTGCCAGCACAGGGTTGTATTCACCCCTCCACTTT
CDR3: CASTGLYSPLHF

J: TRBJ2-7
D: TRBD2
V: TRBV9
size: -
DNA: TGTGCCAGCAGCGTAGCCGGGGGGGCGTCCTACGAGCAGTACTTC
CDR3: CASSVAGGASYEQYF

J: TRBJ2-6
D: -
V: TRBV10-3
size: -
DNA: TGTGCCATCAGTCCCGGTAGGTCTGGGGCCAACGTCCTGACTTTC
CDR3: CAISPGRSGANVLTF

J: TRBJ1-4
D: -
V: TRBV7-6
size: once
DNA: TGTGCCAGCAGCTTAACGGGGACTAATGAAAAACTGTTTTTT
CDR3: CASSLTGTNEKLFF

J: TRBJ1-1
D: -
V: TRBV12-5
size: -
DNA: TGTGCTAGTGCGTCTAAGGGGGGGAGCCCTGAAGCTTTCTTT
CDR3: CASASKGGSPEAFF

J: TRBJ2-2
D: -
V: TRBV19
size: -
DNA: TGTGCCAGTAGTTTGTTTTCGGAGAACACCGGGGAGCTGTTTTTT
CDR3: CASSLFSENTGELFF

J: TRBJ2-7
D: TRBD1
V: TRBV30
size: -
DNA: TGTGCCTGGAGTGTACGGACAGGCGAACTCTCCTACGAGCAGTACTTC
CDR3: CAWSVRTGELSYEQYF

J: TRBJ2-1
D: TRBD2
V: TRBV19
size: -
DNA: TGTGCCAGTAGTACCCATAGCGGGACAACCTACAATGAGCAGTTCTTC
CDR3: CASSTHSGTTYNEQFF

J: TRBJ2-3
D: -
V: TRBV29-1
size: -
DNA: TGCAGCGTTCTGGACTTGGGGCAGGTCGATACGCAGTATTTT
CDR3: CSVLDLGQVDTQYF

J: TRBJ1-2
D: -
V: TRBV9
size: few
DNA: TGTGCCAGCAGCACAGGGATAGGGGAATACTATGGCTACACCTTC
CDR3: CASSTGIGEYYGYTF

J: TRBJ2-7
D: -
V: TRBV7-9
size: -
DNA: TGTGCCAGCAGCCCGGACGGGTCCTACGAGCAGTACTTC
CDR3: CASSPDGSYEQYF

J: TRBJ2-5
D: TRBD2
V: TRBV18
size: once
DNA: TGTGCCAGCTCACCAAACCTAGCGGGGACCCAAGAGACCCAGTACTTC
CDR3: CASSPNLAGTQETQYF

J: TRBJ2-5
D: -
V: TRBV7-8
size: once
DNA: TGTGCCAGCAGCTTAACTGGGACATACAACCCAAGAGGGACCCAGTACTTC
CDR3: CASSLTGTYNPRGTQYF

J: TRBJ1-6
D: -
V: TRBV5-1
size: -
DNA: TGCGCCAGCAGCTTGGATACGGCTTTAGCCCTCCACTTT
CDR3: CASSLDTALALHF

J: TRBJ1-5
D: TRBD1
V: TRBV19
size: once
DNA: TGTGCCAGTAGTATAGCGTCCCAGGGGGGTTGGCCCCAGCATTTT
CDR3: CASSIASQGGWPQHF

J: TRBJ1-5
D: TRBD1
V: TRBV18
size: once
DNA: TGTGCCAGCTCACCGCCGACAGGGGATGCATATCAGCCCCAGCATTTT
CDR3: CASSPPTGDAYQPQHF

J: TRBJ2-7
D: TRBD2
V: TRBV4-1
size: -
DNA: TGCGCCAGCAGCCAGAAGAGGTGGACTAGCGGCGCCGAACCGAGCTCCTACGAGCAGTACTTC
CDR3: CASSQKRWTSGAEPSSYEQYF

J: TRBJ2-1
D: -
V: TRBV2
size: -
DNA: TGTGCCAGCAGGTACTACAATGAGCAGTTCTTC
CDR3: CASRYYNEQFF

J: TRBJ2-7
D: -
V: TRBV19
size: once
DNA: TGTGCCAGTAGTATCCCACCACACTACGAGCAGTACTTC
CDR3: CASSIPPHYEQYF

J: TRBJ1-3
D: -
V: TRBV19
size: -
DNA: TGTGCCAGTAGTATTCCCGACGGCTCTGGAAACACCATATATTTT
CDR3: CASSIPDGSGNTIYF

J: TRBJ2-1
D: -
V: TRBV5-1
size: -
DNA: TGCGCCAGCAGCTTCTTCGGGGGCGATGAGCAGTTCTTC
CDR3: CASSFFGGDEQFF

J: TRBJ2-7
D: TRBD1
V: TRBV11-2
size: -
DNA: TGTGCCAGCAGCGCAACCGGGACAGGCTACGAGCAGTACTTC
CDR3: CASSATGTGYEQYF

J: TRBJ1-2
D: -
V: TRBV7-2
size: -
DNA: TGTGCCAGCAGCTTAGGGGGGGCCCGATATGGCTACACCTTC
CDR3: CASSLGGARYGYTF

J: TRBJ2-3
D: -
V: TRBV19
size: -
DNA: TGTGCCAGTAAAGTAACACCAACCTCAGATACGCAGTATTTT
CDR3: CASKVTPTSDTQYF

J: TRBJ1-3
D: -
V: TRBV4-2
size: few
DNA: TGTGCCAGCAGCTCACGCGGGGGAAACACCATATATTTT
CDR3: CASSSRGGNTIYF

J: TRBJ1-1
D: -
V: TRBV12-5
size: -
DNA: TGTGCTAGTTACCCGGGGACAAACACTGAAGCTTTCTTT
CDR3: CASYPGTNTEAFF

J: TRBJ2-1
D: -
V: TRBV18
size: -
DNA: TGTGCCAGCTCACAGGAGGGGAGGAGCTCCTACAATGAGCAGTTCTTC
CDR3: CASSQEGRSSYNEQFF

J: TRBJ2-7
D: -
V: TRBV14
size: -
DNA: TGTGCCAGCAGCCGTACATCCTACGAGCAGTACTTC
CDR3: CASSRTSYEQYF

J: TRBJ1-3
D: -
V: TRBV9
size: medium-sized
DNA: TGTGCCAGCAGCTCCCCCGGGGCTGTTGAAAACACCATATATTTT
CDR3: CASSSPGAVENTIYF

J: TRBJ2-5
D: -
V: TRBV7-8
size: -
DNA: TGTGCCAGCAGCTTAATGCCAGGGACCCAAGAGACCCAGTACTTC
CDR3: CASSLMPGTQETQYF

J: TRBJ2-7
D: -
V: TRBV6-4
size: many
DNA: TGTGCCAGCAGCCCGGGCCATAGCGCCTACGAGCAGTACTTC
CDR3: CASSPGHSAYEQYF

J: TRBJ2-6
D: -
V: TRBV5-1
size: -
DNA: TGCGCCAGCAGCTTGGTCGGGAGTGGGGCCAACGTCCTGACTTTC
CDR3: CASSLVGSGANVLTF

J: TRBJ1-2
D: -
V: TRBV9
size: few
DNA: TGTGCCAGCACCCTCAGGGGCGACTATGGCTACACCTTC
CDR3: CASTLRGDYGYTF

J: TRBJ2-7
D: TRBD1
V: TRBV7-6
size: -
DNA: TGTGCCAGCAGCTTAATCACTCCGGGACAGGGGGCCTACGAGCAGTACTTC
CDR3: CASSLITPGQGAYEQYF

J: TRBJ1-2
D: -
V: TRBV28
size: once
DNA: TGTGCCAGCAGTTGGGCAGGGCGGGGCTACACCTTC
CDR3: CASSWAGRGYTF

J: TRBJ1-5
D: -
V: TRBV6-1
size: -
DNA: TGTGCCAGCAGGGGATGGGGGGCGAGCAATCAGCCCCAGCATTTT
CDR3: CASRGWGASNQPQHF

J: TRBJ2-1
D: TRBD2
V: TRBV25-1
size: few
DNA: TGTGCCAGCAGTGCTAGCGGACCCTACAATGAGCAGTTCTTC
CDR3: CASSASGPYNEQFF

J: TRBJ2-1
D: -
V: TRBV5-8
size: -
DNA: TGTGCCAGCAGCTTGGTGTGGGGGGCTGGCAATGAGCAGTTCTTC
CDR3: CASSLVWGAGNEQFF

J: TRBJ2-7
D: TRBD2
V: TRBV19
size: -
DNA: TGTGCCAGATATTTGACTAGCGGGGGAGGAGAGCAGTACTTC
CDR3: CARYLTSGGGEQYF

J: TRBJ1-4
D: -
V: TRBV7-9
size: -
DNA: TGTGCCAGCAGCTTAGAACGGGCAACTAATGAAAAACTGTTTTTT
CDR3: CASSLERATNEKLFF

J: TRBJ2-7
D: TRBD2
V: TRBV5-6
size: -
DNA: TGTGCCAGCAGCACTTCTAGCGGGAGCGACGAGCAGTACTTC
CDR3: CASSTSSGSDEQYF

J: TRBJ2-6
D: -
V: TRBV11-3
size: -
DNA: TGTGCCAGCCACGGCCCTGGGGCCAACGTCCTGACTTTC
CDR3: CASHGPGANVLTF